The 3 T cell receptor beta chains below were found in one sample sequenced in a study of post-analysis software for immune sequencing data. Study findings and constraints: In patients, about five TRBV segments were more frequent than in controls, with TRBV5-6, TRBV5-1 and TRBV20-1 among them.

The TCR beta cDNA libraries contained unique molecular identifiers. TCRdb redid the calling of the PCR reads with MiXCR, one entry per CDR3 protein. The sample lists 750,000 to 950,000 distinct CDR3 sequences; 53% were seen once. Their recognized antigens are unknown. The specimen was blood. These receptors came from a girl aged 10-17 years with multiple sclerosis.

In DNA form, the CDR3 reads TGTGCCAGCAGCTTAGAGGGGGACGAGTCCTACGAGCAGTACTTC. Translating gives CASSLEGDESYEQYF. The chain couples TRBV7-6 to TRBJ2-7; weak D call: TRBD1 (6 bases). Deletions cut 1 base from V and 1 base from J, with 11 bases between. Looked up from germline, CDR1 is SGHVS and CDR2 is FNYEAQ. The CDR3 sequence is 15 residues long.

The V and J genes are TRBV20-1 and TRBJ2-3, with no clear D. V lost 5 bases and J 4 bases, leaving 13 bases between the germline ends. The CDR3 spans 13 residues. Per the germline V gene, CDR1 is DFQATT and CDR2 is SNEGSKA (reference sequence). DNA of the CDR3: TGCAGTGCTGCAGGATATGCCCCAGATACGCAGTATTTT. Translated, it gives CSAAGYAPDTQYF.

This clonotype was observed a few times. V and J are TRBV15 and TRBJ2-5; TRBD2 matches 9 bases. Germline V gene data show CDR1 as LNHNV and CDR2 as YYDKDF (reference sequence). CDR3 length: 11 amino acids. V lost 8 bases, J lost 5 bases, and 0 bases stayed unmatched. CDR3 residues: CATGTSETQYF. CDR3 nucleotide sequence: TGTGCCACCGGGACTAGCGAGACCCAGTACTTC. The whole variable domain, filled in from reference TRBV15 and TRBJ2-5, reads DAMVIQNPRYQVTQFGKPVTLSCSQTLNHNVMYWYQQKSSQAPKLLFHYYDKDFNNEADTPDNFQSRRPNTSFCFLDIRSPGLGDTAMYLCATGTSETQYFGPGTRLLVL.